The 14 T cell receptor beta chains listed next were all sequenced from one sample in a study of beta chain features in type 1 diabetes. Regarding the study as a whole: Among all four CD4+ subsets, Type 1 diabetes patients had TCRB CDR3s that were moderately but significantly shorter.

Every bit of the isolated RNA underwent reverse transcription, so sequencing read expressed TCRB transcripts. Data came from immunoSEQ multiplex PCR; TCRdb stores just in-frame clones and leaves some out. The data show fewer than 300,000 clones, with approximately 10% seen just once and around 0.018% held by the top ten. The antigens of these receptors remain unknown. Sequencing input: naive CD4+ T cells from blood. The receptor set was obtained from a man aged 30 to 39 with type 1 diabetes.

The chain joins TRBV7-9 to TRBJ1-1, with D unclear. Per the germline V gene, CDR1 is SEHNR and CDR2 is FQNEAQ (reference sequence). CDR3 length: 13 residues. Trimming removed 5 bases at V and 5 bases at J, with 12 bases between. The CDR3 coding sequence is TGTGCCAGCAGCCCCCGAGCGGAAACTGAAGCTTTCTTT. Translated: CASSPRAETEAFF.

This clone turned up a few times. The V call is TRBV7-2, the J call TRBJ1-5; TRBD1 might be the D (6 bases). CDR1 SGHTA and CDR2 FQGNSA come from the germline V gene. The CDR3 covers 16 residues. V was clipped by 5 bases and J by 6 bases, with 20 bases between them. The CDR3 DNA sequence: TGTGCCAGCAGCACATCGGTCGGCTCACAGGGTCAGCCCCAGCATTTT. Its protein is CASSTSVGSQGQPQHF.

Points on this clone: The sample contains more than one DNA sequence encoding this CDR3. This sequence joins TRBV18 and TRBJ2-1; no firm D call. Germline V CDR1 and CDR2: KGHSH, LQKENI. The CDR3 has 15 residues. Trimming removed 1 base at V and 1 base at J, with 8 bases between. The DNA of the CDR3 is TGTGCCAGCTCACCACTTGCCGGTTCCTACAATGAGCAGTTCTTC. Translated, it gives CASSPLAGSYNEQFF.

This chain joins TRBV15 and TRBJ2-7; 7 bases are a match to TRBD2. V was clipped by 0 bases and J by 7 bases; unmatched bases: 9. The CDR3 has 15 amino acids. Germline V gene data show CDR1 as LNHNV and CDR2 as YYDKDF (reference sequence). The CDR3 region has the DNA TGTGCCACCAGCAGAGATCGCGGGGGACGTCGGGAGCAGTACTTC. It yields the protein CATSRDRGGRREQYF.

The chain joins TRBV4-1 to TRBJ1-1; D unclear. Looked up from germline, CDR1 is MGHRA and CDR2 is YSYEKL. The V and J ends lost 4 bases and 4 bases respectively, with 19 bases between them. The length of the CDR3 is 16 residues. CDR3 DNA: TGCGCCAGCAGCCCCCCAAGACCCGAGGGATCCACTGAAGCTTTCTTT. It encodes CASSPPRPEGSTEAFF.

This clone was seen a handful of times. V is TRBV28 and J is TRBJ2-7, with 9 positions matching TRBD1. Germline V CDR1 and CDR2: MDHEN, SYDVKM. Trimming at V came to 4 bases and at J to 4 bases, leaving 11 bases not matched to a gene. The CDR3 is 16 residues long. The CDR3 here is CASSSPGQGIQYEQYF. The CDR3 nucleotides are TGTGCCAGCAGTTCACCGGGACAGGGAATCCAATACGAGCAGTACTTC. The entire variable domain, with the rest obtained from reference TRBV28 and TRBJ2-7, is as follows: DVKVTQSSRYLVKRTGEKVFLECVQDMDHENMFWYRQDPGLGLRLIYFSYDVKMKEKGDIPEGYSVSREKKERFSLILESASTNQTSMYLCASSSPGQGIQYEQYFGPGTRLTVT.

The table lists this clone with a few counts. The chain carries TRBV6-5 and TRBJ2-3; D might be TRBD1 (6 bases). The CDR3 runs 13 residues. CDR1 and CDR2 from the germline V gene are MNHEY and SVGAGI. Trimming took off 6 bases at V and 8 bases at J, with 15 bases between the two ends. The CDR3 nucleotides read TGTGCCAGCAGATCAGGGGTTCAGGGTACGCAGTATTTT. As protein: CASRSGVQGTQYF.

This chain connects TRBV6-6 to TRBJ2-7; D gene unclear. CDR1 and CDR2 from the germline V gene are MNHNY and SVGAGI (reference sequence). The CDR3 is 13 residues long. Trimming stripped 5 bases from V and 2 bases from J, with 10 bases between. The chain's CDR3 is CASSPRVAYEQYF. The DNA of the CDR3 is TGTGCCAGCAGTCCCCGGGTGGCCTACGAGCAGTACTTC.

This chain joins TRBV2 and TRBJ2-5; TRBD2 matches 9 bases. The CDR3 is made up of 14 amino acids. V was clipped by 5 bases and J by 5 bases; unmatched bases: 6. CDR1 is SNHLY, CDR2 FYNNEI, per germline. The CDR3 DNA sequence: TGTGCCAGCAGTCAGAGCGGGGGGCCGGAGACCCAGTACTTC. This gives the protein CASSQSGGPETQYF.

There are a few counts of this clone. This sequence joins TRBV5-1 and TRBJ2-1; 11 bases fit TRBD2. The CDR3 consists of 15 residues. Germline trimming cut 2 bases from V and 6 bases from J; bases unmatched to any gene: 4. Germline V CDR1 and CDR2: SGHRS, YFSETQ. The CDR3 DNA is TGCGCCAGCAGCTTTAGCGGGGGGGCCCTCAATGAGCAGTTCTTC. It yields the protein CASSFSGGALNEQFF.

There are a few counts of this clone. J is TRBJ1-4 and V is TRBV19, with D unclear. The germline V gene has CDR1 LNHDA and CDR2 SQIVND (reference sequence). Trimming removed 8 bases from V and 0 bases from J, with 7 bases in between. There are 13 residues in the CDR3. Here the CDR3 DNA reads TGTGCCAGTGGGCCTGCAACTAATGAAAAACTGTTTTTT. Encoded protein: CASGPATNEKLFF.

The V call is TRBV27, the J call TRBJ2-7; TRBD2 matches at 10 bases. CDR1 MNHEY and CDR2 SMNVEV come from the germline V gene (reference sequence). The J segment lost 9 bases and the V segment lost 4 bases, leaving 9 bases of the junction unmatched. This CDR3 region has 14 residues. The CDR3 nucleotides are TGTGCCAGCAGTTCCCCGGGACTAGCGAAGGGGCAGTACTTC. Its protein is CASSSPGLAKGQYF.

The rearrangement joins TRBV19 to TRBJ1-5; TRBD1 aligns across 8 bases. Losses at the gene ends were 6 bases for V and 1 base for J; bases not matched to a gene: 5. The CDR3 has 15 residues. In germline, CDR1 is LNHDA, CDR2 SQIVND (reference sequence). The CDR3: CASRQDRESNQPQHF. DNA for the CDR3: TGTGCCAGTAGACAGGACAGGGAGAGCAATCAGCCCCAGCATTTT.

This clone was detected a few times. J is TRBJ2-1 and V is TRBV28, with D possibly being TRBD2 (7 bases). Germline V CDR1 and CDR2: MDHEN, SYDVKM. Trimming cost V 5 bases and J 13 bases, with 18 bases left between them. The CDR3 consists of 13 residues. The CDR3 loop is CASSGGASGYQFF. The CDR3 DNA reads as TGTGCCAGCAGTGGGGGGGCTAGCGGATATCAGTTCTTC.